Presented here are 29 T cell receptor beta chains from one specimen sequenced in a study of blood T cell repertoires in COVID-19. Here immunoSEQ multiplex PCR was the method, and the copy in TCRdb shows in-frame clones only, minus some. The table lists roughly 260,000 clones, about 89% of them singletons. The sequencing sample was made of PBMCs or T cells enriched from blood (not recorded which). Receptor source: a woman aged 18 to 35 who had recovered from COVID-19.

This clone was detected only a few times. This sequence joins TRBV12-3 or TRBV12-4 and TRBJ2-7; the D is unclear. The CDR3 extends over 12 amino acids. The germline V and J ends were trimmed by 6 bases and 5 bases, with 11 bases remaining between them. The CDR3 here is CASSRQANEQYF. DNA of the CDR3: TGTGCCAGCAGCCGCCAGGCGAACGAGCAGTACTTC.

This rearrangement joins TRBV11-3 to TRBJ1-6; the match to TRBD1 covers 8 bases. Germline V CDR1 and CDR2: SGHNT, YENEEA. CDR3 length: 12 residues. V dropped 6 bases and J dropped 10; count of bases not matched to a gene: 2. CDR3 region: CASRTGESPLHF. In nucleotides, the CDR3 is TGTGCCAGCAGGACAGGGGAGTCACCCCTCCACTTT.

J is TRBJ2-7 and V is TRBV5-4, with TRBD1 as a possible D gene (5 bases). Trimming shortened V by 4 bases and J by 3 bases, and 17 bases separated the two germline ends. The CDR3 runs to 15 residues. Germline CDR1 reads SGHNT; CDR2 reads YYREEE (reference sequence). In DNA, the CDR3 is TGTGCCAGCAGCCCCGACCCCAGGGTCTACTACGAGCAGTACTTC. Its translation: CASSPDPRVYYEQYF.

The rearrangement uses TRBV21-1 and TRBJ2-2; the tabulated D call, TRBD1, remains unverified against the DNA. TRBV21-1 is marked as a pseudogene. The CDR3 length is 16 residues. Here the CDR3 DNA reads TGTGCCAGCCTAGGATGGACAGGCTCGAACACCGGGGAGCTGTTTTTT. It encodes CASLGWTGSNTGELFF.

This chain uses TRBV30 with TRBJ1-3; TRBD1 aligns across 7 bases. The CDR3 loop spans 11 amino acids. V shed 5 bases, J shed 8 bases, and the junction held 3 bases outside the gene matches. Germline lookup yields CDR1 GTSNPN and CDR2 SVGIG (reference sequence). The CDR3 coding sequence is TGTGCCTGGGCTCAGGGGGACACCATATATTTT. Protein product: CAWAQGDTIYF.

V and J are TRBV5-1 and TRBJ2-1; 10 bases fit TRBD2. Losses at the gene ends were 3 bases for V and 1 base for J; bases not matched to a gene: 1. This CDR3 spans 15 amino acids. In germline, CDR1 is SGHRS, CDR2 YFSETQ. Written as DNA, the CDR3 is TGCGCCAGCAGCTCGGGACTAGCGTCCTACAATGAGCAGTTCTTC. This sequence encodes CASSSGLASYNEQFF.

This clone was detected only a few times. The chain uses TRBV9 and TRBJ1-2, with TRBD1 matching over 9 bases. With V trimmed by 0 bases and J by 5 bases, 5 bases remained unmatched. CDR1 SGDLS and CDR2 YYNGEE come from the germline V gene. This CDR3 contains 15 residues. CDR3 DNA sequence: TGTGCCAGCAGCGTAGGGGGACAGGGTTTTTATGGCTACACCTTC. Translated: CASSVGGQGFYGYTF. The full variable domain, completed using reference TRBV9 and TRBJ1-2, is DSGVTQTPKHLITATGQRVTLRCSPRSGDLSVYWYQQSLDQGLQFLIQYYNGEERAKGNILERFSAQQFPDLHSELNLSSLELGDSALYFCASSVGGQGFYGYTFGSGTRLTVV.

J is TRBJ1-5 and V is TRBV27; no firm D call. CDR1 and CDR2 from the germline V gene are MNHEY and SMNVEV (reference sequence). This CDR3 has 15 residues. V was clipped by 4 bases and J by 3 bases, with 13 bases between them. CDR3 nucleotide sequence: TGTGCCAGCAGTTCCTCCGTGCAGGTCAATCAGCCCCAGCATTTT. This translates into CASSSSVQVNQPQHF.

The chain links TRBV3-1 (or the pseudogene TRBV3-2) to TRBJ1-1, with 9 bases that match TRBD1. The CDR3 is 15 amino acids. CDR1 is LGHDT and CDR2 is YNNKEL in the germline V gene (reference sequence). V shed 3 bases, J shed 1 base, and the junction held 3 bases outside the gene matches. The CDR3, as DNA: TGTGCCAGCAGCCACGGGACAGGGCGGAACACTGAAGCTTTCTTT. The encoded protein is CASSHGTGRNTEAFF.

V gene TRBV7-9 combines with J gene TRBJ2-3; 7 bases match TRBD2. This CDR3 comprises 14 residues. J lost 2 bases, V lost 6 bases, and 5 bases had no gene match. Germline V gives CDR1 SEHNR, CDR2 FQNEAQ (reference sequence). The CDR3 reads CASSASGNTDTQYF. As DNA, the CDR3 is TGTGCCAGCAGTGCCAGCGGGAACACAGATACGCAGTATTTT.

This rearrangement joins TRBV3-1 (or the pseudogene TRBV3-2) to TRBJ2-7, with a tentative D call TRBD2 (7 bases). Germline assignment: CDR1 LGHDT and CDR2 YNNKEL (reference sequence). The ends were cut back, 0 bases at V and 7 bases at J, with 19 bases in the middle. The CDR3 consists of 16 residues. Here the CDR3 reads CASSQDLVGGANEQYF. The CDR3 nucleotides read TGTGCCAGCAGCCAAGACCTTGTTGGGGGGGCCAATGAGCAGTACTTC.

In this sample, this clone turned up a few times. The chain is built from TRBV28 and TRBJ2-5; TRBD2 agrees at 8 bases. This CDR3 is 15 amino acids long. Germline V CDR1 and CDR2: MDHEN, SYDVKM. V trimming: 6 bases; J trimming: 4 bases; junction bases outside the gene matches: 10. CDR3 sequence reads: CASSREGGSRETQYF. The CDR3 DNA is TGTGCCAGCAGCCGGGAGGGCGGGAGCCGAGAGACCCAGTACTTC. The entire variable domain, with the rest obtained from reference TRBV28 and TRBJ2-5, is as follows: DVKVTQSSRYLVKRTGEKVFLECVQDMDHENMFWYRQDPGLGLRLIYFSYDVKMKEKGDIPEGYSVSREKKERFSLILESASTNQTSMYLCASSREGGSRETQYFGPGTRLLVL.

V gene TRBV14 combines with J gene TRBJ1-1, with TRBD1 identical over 8 bases. The length of the CDR3 is 12 residues. The germline gives CDR1 SGHDN, CDR2 FVKESK. The V and J ends lost 8 bases and 11 bases, in that order; junction bases with no gene match: 10. CDR3 bases: TGTGCCAGCGGCGGACAGGGTCGATCGGCTTTCTTT. Encoded protein: CASGGQGRSAFF.

The chain joins TRBV6-1 to TRBJ1-3, with D possibly matching TRBD1 (6 bases). The V and J ends lost 4 bases and 2 bases respectively, with 18 bases between them. This CDR3 has 17 residues. Germline V gene sequence: CDR1 MNHNS, CDR2 SASEGT. The CDR3 sequence: CASSVFPLTGTGNTIYF. The CDR3 coding sequence is TGTGCCAGCAGTGTCTTCCCACTAACAGGGACTGGAAACACCATATATTTT.

This clone came up once. The chain combines TRBV19 with TRBJ1-2; TRBD1 aligns across 9 bases. V lost 9 bases, J lost 0 bases, and 14 bases stayed unmatched. Germline V gives CDR1 LNHDA, CDR2 SQIVND (reference sequence). The CDR3 is 17 residues long. DNA for the CDR3: TGTGCCAGCCTGGGACAGGGAGAACGCCCTACTAACTATGGCTACACCTTC. Amino acids: CASLGQGERPTNYGYTF.

The table lists this clone with a count of one. The chain joins TRBV7-9 to TRBJ1-2, with 12 positions matching TRBD1. There are 14 residues in the CDR3. The V gene's germline CDR1 is SEHNR and CDR2 FQNEAQ (reference sequence). With 4 bases clipped from V and 7 bases from J, the junction kept 4 bases outside the gene matches. In nucleotides, the CDR3 is TGTGCCAGCAGCTCGGGACAGGGGGCCAGTGGCTACACCTTC. This encodes CASSSGQGASGYTF. Filled out from reference TRBV7-9 and TRBJ1-2, the complete variable domain reads DTGVSQNPRHKITKRGQNVTFRCDPISEHNRLYWYRQTLGQGPEFLTYFQNEAQLEKSRLLSDRFSAERPKGSFSTLEIQRTEQGDSAMYLCASSSGQGASGYTFGSGTRLTVV.

The chain couples TRBV20-1 to TRBJ1-2, with 10 bases that match TRBD1. This CDR3 has 14 residues. After removal of 6 bases from V and 7 bases from J, the junction contained 11 bases not matched to a gene. Germline lookup yields CDR1 DFQATT and CDR2 SNEGSKA (reference sequence). CDR3 loop: CSASPGQGIGGYTF. In DNA form, the CDR3 reads TGCAGTGCCAGTCCGGGACAGGGGATTGGTGGCTACACCTTC.

This chain joins TRBV3-1 (or the pseudogene TRBV3-2) and TRBJ2-3; TRBD1 matches 11 bases. This CDR3 region has 19 residues. Trimming at V came to 4 bases and at J to 0 bases, leaving 12 bases not matched to a gene. Germline values: CDR1 LGHDT, CDR2 YNNKEL (reference sequence). This chain's CDR3 is CASSLHRDRGTTSTDTQYF. CDR3 nucleotides: TGTGCCAGCAGCCTTCACCGGGACAGGGGGACCACTAGCACAGATACGCAGTATTTT.

This clone has just one count. This rearrangement joins TRBV9 to TRBJ1-1; 10 nucleotides line up with TRBD1. V dropped 0 bases and J dropped 0; count of bases not matched to a gene: 8. CDR1 is SGDLS and CDR2 is YYNGEE in the germline V gene. The CDR3 has 18 amino acids. CDR3 sequence (DNA): TGTGCCAGCAGCGTAGGATCGACGGGACAGGGGATGAACACTGAAGCTTTCTTT. Protein sequence: CASSVGSTGQGMNTEAFF.

The J gene is TRBJ2-5, the V gene TRBV7-6; weak D call: TRBD2 (5 bases). Germline V gene sequence: CDR1 SGHVS, CDR2 FNYEAQ. Trimming removed 2 bases at V and 1 base at J, with 14 bases between. The CDR3 sequence is 16 residues long. The CDR3 region is CASSLIGLAFQETQYF. CDR3 nucleotide sequence: TGTGCCAGCAGCTTAATTGGCCTAGCCTTCCAAGAGACCCAGTACTTC.

The chain is built from TRBV27 and TRBJ2-1; 12 bases are a match to TRBD1. The germline gives CDR1 MNHEY, CDR2 SMNVEV (reference sequence). V lost 1 base and J lost 8; bases outside the gene matches: 6. This CDR3 has 16 residues. The CDR3 sequence: CASSLYGTGGLYEQFF. CDR3 bases: TGTGCCAGCAGTTTATATGGGACAGGGGGCTTGTATGAGCAGTTCTTC.

This clone occurred once. The rearrangement links TRBV9 to TRBJ2-2, with 8 bases matching TRBD2. Germline CDR1 SGDLS, CDR2 YYNGEE. V gave up 0 bases and J gave up 6 bases; unmatched junction bases: 1. CDR3 size: 14 residues. The CDR3 nucleotides read TGTGCCAGCAGCGTAGTGACTAGCGCCGGGGAGCTGTTTTTT. As protein: CASSVVTSAGELFF. The full variable domain, its missing parts supplied by reference TRBV9 and TRBJ2-2, is DSGVTQTPKHLITATGQRVTLRCSPRSGDLSVYWYQQSLDQGLQFLIQYYNGEERAKGNILERFSAQQFPDLHSELNLSSLELGDSALYFCASSVVTSAGELFFGEGSRLTVL.

J is TRBJ2-2 and V is TRBV30, with D possibly matching TRBD2 (5 bases). The CDR3 contains 13 residues. Germline V lookup: CDR1 GTSNPN, CDR2 SVGIG (reference sequence). Trimming removed 7 bases at V and 6 bases at J, with 15 bases between. The CDR3 here is CALEKMRAGELFF. CDR3 coding DNA: TGTGCCTTGGAAAAGATGAGGGCCGGGGAGCTGTTTTTT. The whole variable domain, filled in from reference TRBV30 and TRBJ2-2, reads SQTIHQWPATLVQPVGSPLSLECTVEGTSNPNLYWYRQAAGRGLQLLFYSVGIGQISSEVPQNLSASRPQDRQFILSSKKLLLSDSGFYLCALEKMRAGELFFGEGSRLTVL.

The chain combines TRBV7-2 with TRBJ1-1; maybe TRBD1 (5 bases). This CDR3 comprises 13 residues. Germline CDR1 SGHTA, CDR2 FQGNSA. Between the trimmed V and J ends, which lost 5 bases and 1 base, there was a span of 8 bases. CDR3 protein: CASSTTGNTEAFF. CDR3 in DNA: TGTGCCAGCAGCACAACAGGGAACACTGAAGCTTTCTTT.

The CDR3 bases are TGTGCCAGCAGTTACGATGGGGGGGATACGCAGTATTTT. Its protein product is CASSYDGGDTQYF. The J gene is TRBJ2-3, the V gene TRBV6-5; D is possibly TRBD2 (6 bases). CDR3 length equals 13 residues. Trimming cost V 2 bases and J 6 bases, with 9 bases left between them. Germline-derived CDR1 and CDR2 are MNHEY and SVGAGI.

The chain uses TRBV3-1 (or the pseudogene TRBV3-2) and TRBJ2-7, with TRBD1 as a possible D gene (6 bases). Per germline, CDR1 LGHDT and CDR2 YNNKEL (reference sequence). V lost 3 bases to trimming and J lost 1 base, with 16 bases between them. There are 16 residues in the CDR3. This CDR3 is CASSHVEGGGSYEQYF. As DNA, the CDR3 is TGTGCCAGCAGCCACGTGGAAGGGGGTGGATCCTACGAGCAGTACTTC.

The chain uses TRBV6-2 or TRBV6-3 and TRBJ2-5, with D tentatively TRBD1 (5 bases). The germline V gene has CDR1 MNHEY and CDR2 SVGEGT. Trimming stripped 6 bases from V and 0 bases from J, with 20 bases between. This CDR3 spans 17 amino acids. The CDR3 nucleotides are TGTGCCAGCAGCTCCCCACGCGGACAAATGTACCAAGAGACCCAGTACTTC. It specifies CASSSPRGQMYQETQYF.

This clone was found once. The gene calls are TRBV10-3 and TRBJ1-2; tentatively, D is TRBD1 (6 bases). The V end lost 7 bases, the J end lost 3 bases, and 12 bases lay between the germline ends. The CDR3 is 13 residues long. CDR1 and CDR2 (germline): ENHRY, SYGVKD. CDR3 coding DNA: TGTGCCATCACCGAGGACAGCGACTATGGCTACACCTTC. Translating it yields CAITEDSDYGYTF.

V gene TRBV4-3 combines with J gene TRBJ2-3; weak D call: TRBD2 (6 bases). CDR3 size: 17 residues. Germline V lookup: CDR1 LGHNA, CDR2 YSLEER. The ends were cut back, 0 bases at V and 2 bases at J, with 15 bases in the middle. The CDR3 DNA follows: TGCGCCAGCAGCCAAGAGCGGAGGGGCCGTTCCACAGATACGCAGTATTTT. Its translation is CASSQERRGRSTDTQYF.